The T cell receptor (beta chain) described here comes from a study of sequential checkpoint blockade in melanoma. Study information: Arm A got nivolumab then ipilimumab; arm B the reverse, 1:1. Maintenance nivolumab came after either treatment sequence.

Documented treatment: randomized to nivolumab then ipilimumab (arm A) or the reverse (arm B). None of the patients previously received DNA-damaging chemotherapy. PBMC sorting kept live CD3+CD8+ cells without CD19 or CD56. This table comes from immunoSEQ multiplex PCR, and its TCRdb copy is limited to in-frame clones, with some not included. The profile shows about 37,000 clones, just under 85% of them singletons. The CDR3 totals 13 residues. Per germline, CDR1 SGHNT and CDR2 YYREEE (reference sequence). V lost 5 bases to trimming and J lost 3 bases, with 9 bases between them. The sequence derives from a human donor with melanoma. V usage is TRBV5-4 and J usage is TRBJ1-5, with a weak D call TRBD1 (6 bases). Sequencing used CD8+ T cells sorted from blood (inferred from file names), obtained from a patient given nivolumab and ipilimumab in sequence. The CDR3 spells CASSTGINQPQHF. CDR3 in DNA: TGTGCCAGCAGTACAGGGATCAATCAGCCCCAGCATTTT.